A single sample is the source of the 19 T cell receptor delta chains below, sequenced in a study of gamma delta lymphoproliferative disorders and STAT genes. PBMCs from patients and controls supplied the genomic DNA for sequencing. TCRdb re-called clones from the multiplex PCR reads using CATT. The sample has 150 or so delta-chain clones, 4% to 5% seen once; the top ten hold 98%. Material for sequencing was blood. The receptors were sampled from a human donor with gamma-delta T-cell large granular lymphocyte leukemia.

This clone occurred a few times. It differs at one base from a far larger clone, so likely a read error. The chain joins TRDV2 to TRDJ1, with 10 bases aligning to TRDD3. Per the germline V gene, CDR1 is GEAIGNYY and CDR2 is EKD. Germline trimming cut 0 bases from V and 6 bases from J; bases unmatched to any gene: 12. The CDR3 covers 17 residues. CDR3 in amino acids: CACDTLLGDLGTNKLIF. The DNA for the CDR3 is TGTGCCTGTGACACCTTACTGGGGGATTTAGGGACCAATAAACTCATCTTT.

By sample fraction, this clone is medium-sized (0.01 to 0.1%). Additional DNA sequences in this sample encode the identical CDR3. V is TRDV2 and J is TRDJ1; 11 bases fit TRDD3. V lost 0 bases, J lost 0 bases, and 17 bases stayed unmatched. The CDR3 is 21 amino acids. Looked up from germline, CDR1 is GEAIGNYY and CDR2 is EKD. Written as DNA, the CDR3 is TGTGCCTGTGACACCGTGTCTACGGGGGTGGGGGATACGATGTACACCGATAAACTCATCTTT. Amino acid sequence: CACDTVSTGVGDTMYTDKLIF.

This clone is labeled as medium-sized. This likely stems from a read error, as it lies one base from a far larger clone. V gene TRDV2 combines with J gene TRDJ3; 11 nucleotides agree with TRDD3. This CDR3 contains 21 residues. Germline V CDR1 and CDR2: GEAIGNYY, EKD. V lost 0 bases, J lost 0 bases, and 9 bases stayed unmatched. CDR3 in amino acids: CACDTLLGDMEDSWDTRQMFF. In DNA form, the CDR3 reads TGTGCCTGTGACACCCTACTGGGGGATATGGAGGACTCCTGGGACACCCGACAGATGTTTTTC.

This clone rates as medium-sized. With a far larger clone one base away, a read error is the likely cause. Other DNA sequences in this sample translate to the same CDR3. The rearrangement links TRDV2 to TRDJ3; TRDD3 aligns across 13 bases. The CDR3 length is 21 residues. Germline V gene lookup returns CDR1 GEAIGNYY and CDR2 EKD. In DNA, the CDR3 is TGTGCCTGCGACACCCTACTGGGGGATACGGAGGACTCCTGGGACACCCGACAGATGTTTTTC. This codes for CACDTLLGDTEDSWDTRQMFF.

By share of the sample, this clone is medium-sized. A read error is likely here: a far larger clone is one base away. CDR3 sequence: CACDTLPGDTRSNTDKLIF. The CDR3 nucleotides are TGTGCCTGTGACACCTTACCGGGGGATACGCGTAGTAACACCGATAAACTCATCTTT. V is TRDV2 and J is TRDJ1, with 10 positions matching TRDD3. With V trimmed by 0 bases and J by 0 bases, 12 bases remained unmatched. The germline CDR1 and CDR2 sequences are GEAIGNYY and EKD. The CDR3 length is 19 residues.

By sample share, this clone is medium-sized. The likely explanation is a read error, given a far larger clone one base away. In the same sample, other DNA sequences code for this CDR3. The DNA of the CDR3 is TGTGCCTGCGACACCTTACTGGGGGATACGCGTAGTAACACCGATAAACTCATCTTT. Its protein product is CACDTLLGDTRSNTDKLIF. V gene TRDV2 combines with J gene TRDJ1; TRDD3 matches 13 bases. CDR1 and CDR2 from the germline V gene are GEAIGNYY and EKD. The CDR3 runs 19 residues.

This clone is labeled medium-sized (0.01 to 0.1%). The likely explanation is a read error, given a far larger clone one base away. The chain employs TRDV2 and TRDJ1; 13 nucleotides agree with TRDD3. CDR1 is GEAIGNYY, CDR2 EKD, per germline. This CDR3 contains 19 residues. CDR3 residues: CACDTLLGDTRSNTDKPIF. The CDR3 coding sequence is TGTGCCTGTGACACCTTACTGGGGGATACGCGTAGTAACACCGATAAACCCATCTTT.

In this sample, this clone is medium-sized (0.01 to 0.1%). It differs at one base from a far larger clone, so likely a read error. Other DNA variants within this sample encode the same CDR3. The rearrangement links TRDV2 to TRDJ1, with 13 bases that match TRDD3. Germline V lookup: CDR1 GEAIGNYY, CDR2 EKD. The CDR3 loop spans 19 amino acids. CDR3 region: CACDTLLGDTRSNTDKLIF. DNA for the CDR3: TGTGCCTGTGACACCTTACTGGGGGATACGCGTAGTAACACCGATAAGCTCATCTTT.

Points on this clone: TCRdb's entry gives the protein of a much larger clone, which mismatches this DNA's translation at residue 13, likely from a read error; the protein reported here is translated from the DNA. This rearrangement joins TRDV2 to TRDJ3; a weak D match, TRDD3 (6 bases). The CDR3 sequence is 21 residues long. Germline CDR1 and CDR2: GEAIGNYY and EKD. Trimming cost V 0 bases and J 2 bases, with 22 bases left between them. Here the CDR3 DNA reads TGTGCCTGTGACACCCTACTGGGAGATACGGAGGACACCTGGGACACCCGACAGATGTTTTTC. The encoded protein is CACDTLLGDTEDTWDTRQMFF.

This clone was picked up a small number of times. The chain joins TRDV2 to TRDJ1; 13 bases fit TRDD3. Trimming cost V 0 bases and J 0 bases; bases outside gene matches: 6. The CDR3 length is 18 residues. The germline V gene has CDR1 GEAIGNYY and CDR2 EKD. CDR3 loop: CACDTLLGDTRNTDKLIF. CDR3 bases: TGTGCCTGTGACACCTTACTGGGGGATACGCGTAACACCGATAAACTCATCTTT.

By share, this clone ranks as medium-sized. Only one base separates this from a far larger clonotype, so it likely reflects a read error. J is TRDJ3 and V is TRDV2; 13 nucleotides align to TRDD3. The CDR3 is 21 residues long. Germline-derived CDR1 and CDR2 are GEAIGNYY and EKD. The trim removed 0 bases at V and 0 bases at J, leaving 7 bases unmatched. This CDR3 is CACDTLLGDTKDSWDTRQMFF. The CDR3 DNA follows: TGTGCCTGTGACACCCTACTGGGGGATACGAAGGACTCCTGGGACACCCGACAGATGTTTTTC.

By frequency in the sample, this clone is medium-sized (0.01 to 0.1%). A single base is all that separates this from a far larger clone, so a read error is likely. The chain is built from TRDV2 and TRDJ3; 13 bases line up with TRDD3. Germline assignment: CDR1 GEAIGNYY and CDR2 EKD. The V segment lost 0 bases and the J segment 0 bases; nucleotides outside the gene matches: 7. This CDR3 has 21 amino acids. This CDR3 is CACDTLLGDTGDSWDTRQMFF. CDR3 DNA sequence: TGTGCCTGTGACACCCTACTGGGGGATACGGGGGACTCCTGGGACACCCGACAGATGTTTTTC.

This clone appeared a few times. V gene TRDV2 combines with J gene TRDJ1; 10 bases line up with TRDD3. CDR1 GEAIGNYY and CDR2 EKD come from the germline V gene. CDR3 length: 20 amino acids. V shed 1 base and J 0 bases; nucleotides not matched to a gene: 16. CDR3 region: CACDTIEILGDPKYTDKLIF. The CDR3 DNA reads as TGTGCCTGTGACACTATTGAAATACTGGGGGATCCTAAGTACACCGATAAACTCATCTTT.

The table lists this clone with a few counts. The J gene is TRDJ1, the V gene TRDV1; 11 nucleotides match TRDD3. Germline CDR1 TSWWSYY, CDR2 QGS. The J segment lost 10 bases and the V segment lost 5 bases, leaving 18 bases of the junction unmatched. The CDR3 consists of 17 residues. The CDR3 sequence is CALGTRLLILGDRALIF. The CDR3 DNA follows: TGTGCTCTTGGGACTCGCTTGCTTATACTGGGGGATAGGGCACTCATCTTT.

This clone is classed as medium-sized. This likely traces to a read error, being one base from a far larger clone. The V call is TRDV2, the J call TRDJ3, with TRDD3 matching 10 bases. The CDR3 has 21 residues. Trimming cost V 0 bases and J 0 bases; bases outside gene matches: 10. The V gene's germline CDR1 is GEAIGNYY and CDR2 EKD. This CDR3 reads CACDTLLGDAEDSWDTRQMFF. The CDR3 DNA follows: TGTGCCTGTGACACCCTACTGGGGGATGCGGAGGACTCCTGGGACACCCGACAGATGTTTTTC.

Within the sample, this clone is medium-sized. A far larger clone is just one base off, so this is likely a read error. Other DNA sequences within the sample encode an identical CDR3. The chain combines TRDV2 with TRDJ1, with 13 bases fitting TRDD3. Germline CDR1 reads GEAIGNYY; CDR2 reads EKD. The CDR3 has 19 residues. V was pared by 4 bases and J by 0 bases, with 13 bases of the junction left unmatched. In DNA form, the CDR3 reads TGTGCCTGTGATACCTTACTGGGGGATACGCGTAGTAACACCGATAAACTCATCTTT. Amino acid sequence: CACDTLLGDTRSNTDKLIF.

This clone ranks as medium-sized. Given a far larger clone just one base away, this is likely a sequencing read error. The same CDR3 arises from other DNA sequences in this sample as well. The V gene is TRDV2, the J gene TRDJ3, with TRDD3 matching over 12 bases. Germline CDR1 GEAIGNYY, CDR2 EKD. The CDR3 has 21 residues. The junction had 8 bases not matched to a gene; V was cut back by 0 bases and J by 0 bases. The CDR3 region is CACDTLLGDTEDSWDTRQMFF. CDR3 nucleotide sequence: TGTGCCTGTGACACCCTGCTGGGGGATACGGAGGACTCCTGGGACACCCGACAGATGTTTTTC.

This clone is deemed medium-sized (0.01 to 0.1%). The chain couples TRDV1 to TRDJ1; 7 nucleotides match TRDD3. The germline V gene encodes CDR1 TSWWSYY and CDR2 QGS. The length of the CDR3 is 19 residues. V lost 0 bases, J lost 2 bases, and 15 bases stayed unmatched. CDR3 DNA: TGTGCTCTTGGGGAACTATCCTTATACTGGGGATTGAGAACCGATAAACTCATCTTT. This codes for CALGELSLYWGLRTDKLIF.

This clone is termed medium-sized. A far larger clone lies a single base away; this is likely a read error. The same CDR3 is also encoded by other DNA sequences in this sample. The genes are TRDV2 and TRDJ3, with 9 bases aligning to TRDD3. Germline V gene data show CDR1 as GEAIGNYY and CDR2 as EKD. This CDR3 is built from 21 residues. With V trimmed by 0 bases and J by 0 bases, 11 bases remained unmatched. The CDR3 spells CACDTLLGDTEDSWDTRQMFF. In nucleotides, the CDR3 is TGTGCCTGTGACACCCTACTAGGGGATACGGAGGACTCCTGGGACACCCGACAGATGTTTTTC.